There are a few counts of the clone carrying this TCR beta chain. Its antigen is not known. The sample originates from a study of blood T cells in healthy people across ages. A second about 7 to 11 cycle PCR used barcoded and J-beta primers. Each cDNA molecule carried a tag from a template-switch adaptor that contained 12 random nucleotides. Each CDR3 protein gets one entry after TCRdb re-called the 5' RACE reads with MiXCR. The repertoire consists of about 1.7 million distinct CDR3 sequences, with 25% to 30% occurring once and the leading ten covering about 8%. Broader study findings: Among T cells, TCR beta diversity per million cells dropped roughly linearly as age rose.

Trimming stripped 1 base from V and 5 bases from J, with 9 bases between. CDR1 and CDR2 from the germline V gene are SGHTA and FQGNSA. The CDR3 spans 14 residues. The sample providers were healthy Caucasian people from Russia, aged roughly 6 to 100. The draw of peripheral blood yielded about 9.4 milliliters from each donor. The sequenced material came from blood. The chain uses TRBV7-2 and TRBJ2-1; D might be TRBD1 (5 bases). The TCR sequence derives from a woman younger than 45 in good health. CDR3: CASSLEGRNNEQFF. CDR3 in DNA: TGTGCCAGCAGCTTAGAGGGGCGAAACAATGAGCAGTTCTTC. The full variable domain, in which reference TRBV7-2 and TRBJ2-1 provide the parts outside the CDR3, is GAGVSQSPSNKVTEKGKDVELRCDPISGHTALYWYRQSLGQGLEFLIYFQGNSAPDKSGLPSDRFSAERTGGSVSTLTIQRTQQEDSAVYLCASSLEGRNNEQFFGPGTRLTVL.